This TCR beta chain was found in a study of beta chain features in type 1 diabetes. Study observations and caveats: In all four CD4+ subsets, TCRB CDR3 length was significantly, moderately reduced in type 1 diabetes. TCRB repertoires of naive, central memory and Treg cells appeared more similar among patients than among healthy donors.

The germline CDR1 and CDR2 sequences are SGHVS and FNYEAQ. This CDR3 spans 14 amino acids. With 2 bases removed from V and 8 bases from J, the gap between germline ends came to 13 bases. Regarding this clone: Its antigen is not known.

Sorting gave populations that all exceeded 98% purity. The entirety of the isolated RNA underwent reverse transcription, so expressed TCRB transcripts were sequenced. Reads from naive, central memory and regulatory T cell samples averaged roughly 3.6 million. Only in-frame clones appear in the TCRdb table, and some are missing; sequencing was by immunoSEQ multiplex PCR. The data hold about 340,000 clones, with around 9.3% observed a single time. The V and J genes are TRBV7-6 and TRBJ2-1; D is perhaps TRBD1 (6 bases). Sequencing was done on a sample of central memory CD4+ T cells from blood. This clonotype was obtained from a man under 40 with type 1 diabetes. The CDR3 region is CASSLNGGSDEQFF. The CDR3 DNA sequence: TGTGCCAGCAGCTTAAATGGGGGCTCCGATGAGCAGTTCTTC. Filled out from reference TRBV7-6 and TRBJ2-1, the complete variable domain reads GAGVSQSPRYKVTKRGQDVALRCDPISGHVSLYWYRQALGQGPEFLTYFNYEAQQDKSGLPNDRFSAERPEGSISTLTIQRTEQRDSAMYRCASSLNGGSDEQFFGPGTRLTVL.